The clone carrying this T cell receptor beta chain showed up just a few times. The source of the sample is a study of blood T cell repertoires in COVID-19. Data came from immunoSEQ multiplex PCR; TCRdb stores just in-frame clones and leaves some out. Of approximately 230,000 clones listed, under 95% are singletons. This CDR3 contains 12 residues. Germline lookup yields CDR1 SGDLS and CDR2 YYNGEE. The V gene lost 5 bases and the J gene lost 1 base, with 3 bases spanning the gap. The specimen sequenced was PBMCs or T cells enriched from blood (not recorded which). The chain has TRBV9 and TRBJ2-2; D unresolved. The source is a woman aged 18-30 years who had recovered from COVID-19. The CDR3 DNA is TGTGCCAGCAGTCGGAACACCGGGGAGCTGTTTTTT. Translated: CASSRNTGELFF.